This T cell receptor beta chain was found in a study of cytomegalovirus exposure and HLA in healthy donors (dated by TCRdb to 2016 to 2017). About the full investigation: In an earlier analysis of about 560 of the donors, 276 Gb of sequence data and approximately 100 million unique TCR beta sequences from 180 million or so T cells were reported. Class I and class II HLA loci were covered by the typing at four-digit resolution. All discovery cohort repertoires had been generated on a single sequencing platform. A separate validation cohort of about 110 different subjects was used in addition to the roughly 700-subject first cohort. About five DR-DQ haplotypes were treated as single units for association and clustering because of strong linkage in the cohort. To decide whether each TCR beta V gene segment behaved as functional or pseudogenic, an earlier analysis of 587 of the donors relied on high-throughput TCR beta sequencing. To predict cytomegalovirus infection status, the study combined high-throughput TCR immunosequencing, statistical association of individual TCRs with disease status, and machine learning. Alongside the repertoire data, information on donor age, sex, ethnicity and CMV serostatus was compiled. The study profiled the T cell repertoires of some 610 subjects by immunosequencing and related them to cytomegalovirus serostatus. The number of donors typed differed by locus, with about 629-640 for A, B, C, DRB1 and DQB1, roughly 520 for DQA1, 600 to 610 for DPA1, and about 450 for DPB1. To study patterns of TCR occurrence, a later analysis re-analyzed previously published TCR beta repertoires from just over 650 donors and added high-resolution HLA genotyping. Genome-wide SNP genotypes for about three fifths of the roughly 670 donors were used in a later genetic analysis, which treated that subset as a discovery cohort. An early release that covered more than 550 HLA-typed donors contained approximately 300 gigabases of sequencing data and some 87 million unique TCR sequences. On average, roughly 250,000 unique TCR beta nucleotide sequences were sequenced per donor among fewer than 500 genotyped donors of the cohort, with roughly 20% of those sequences being non-productive. In the later analysis, no new phenotypic data were used to find candidate immune exposures; instead, reliance was placed on TCR beta sequences and their occurrence across donors. The study aimed to test whether cataloging public T cell receptors could reveal signatures of past pathogen exposure. Of the roughly 400 genotyped donors, about 84% fell in the genetic ancestry cluster associated with self-reported Caucasian donors. Overall study outcomes, separate from this receptor: In vitro tests confirmed that a few of the cytomegalovirus-associated TCR beta chains recognize cytomegalovirus antigens. Across donors, most TCR sequences were observed very rarely, whereas some public TCRs were present in many individuals. At a false discovery rate of 0.05, a later analysis linked 16,951 TCR beta sequences to specific HLA alleles. This cohort had only TCR beta chains sequenced, and the lack of alpha or paired-chain data limited which features could be detected. Because HLA typing was missing for some donors at each locus, association tests included only the typed subset. In a later genetic analysis, a missense DCLRE1C variant was associated with V-gene and J-gene trimming of TCR beta chains, and the association was replicated in an independent cohort. Compared with equally common non-associated chains, HLA-associated TCR beta chains in a later analysis were more clonally expanded and had lower generation probabilities. According to the authors, the approach could potentially be generalized to other disease states and immunological phenotypes. In a later analysis, TCR association rates were found to vary across HLA loci, with the most associated TCRs seen for DRB1 alleles and the fewest for HLA-C alleles. According to a later analysis, parvovirus B19, influenza, CMV and Epstein-Barr virus appeared linked to several top co-occurrence clusters. In a later analysis, most CMV-associated TCR beta chains were found to appear HLA-restricted, with HLA associations seemingly driven largely by CMV exposure. A further reported finding was that TCR beta sequences accurately predicted the HLA-A and HLA-B alleles for most subjects in the first cohort. Broadly in line with IMGT annotations, most TCR beta V segments showed up in productive rearrangements about 87% or about 30% of the time in an earlier analysis of several hundred of the donors. In both the original and validation cohorts, the classifier was reported to diagnose cytomegalovirus status with high specificity and sensitivity. The study listed 164 TCR beta chains as associated with cytomegalovirus. Roughly uniform sequencing depth across donors was assumed in presence/absence analyses, although this assumption may not hold. According to a later genetic analysis, donors in an Asian-associated ancestry cluster had fewer N-insertions in productive TCRs than the roughly 660-donor mean. Assigning TCR associations to individual alleles was difficult when HLA alleles, especially DR and DQ, strongly co-occurred. Linkage disequilibrium might explain the correlated functional status among segregating V segments, but an unknown experimental factor could not be excluded. For the cohort, immune exposure information was limited to CMV serostatus. Because counts were too low, under 20 rarely observed V segments, including chromosome 9 orphons, were left out of the earlier analysis of 587 of the donors. A group of highly shared sequence variants was considered likely to be a technical artifact of the sequencing pipeline.

Turning to this clone: It has no known antigen specificity. The input lacks base qualities; no much larger clone sits a single base away.

Library creation used the immunoSEQ multiplex PCR assay. For the multiplex PCR, a mixture combining 60 forward primers for TCR Vbeta segments and 13 reverse primers for TCR Jbeta segments was used. The CDR3 region of rearranged TCR beta genes was amplified from genomic DNA by a multiplex PCR assay. The amplified TCR beta libraries were sequenced on the Illumina HiSeq System as 87-base-pair reads. In the source study's methods: A later analysis counted about 80 million unique TCR beta chains across the roughly 700 repertoires, and some 12 million of these chains were shared by at least two donors. Raw reads were error-corrected and collapsed into unique sequences by a nearest-neighbor algorithm in which closely related sequences were merged to remove PCR and sequencing errors. Alignment of CDR3 sequences to IMGT reference sequences was used to assign V, D and J gene segments. For a sequence to be retained, at least a six-nucleotide match to both a V gene segment and a J gene segment was required. A rearrangement was called productive if the CDR3 had no stop codons and remained in frame with V and J, and every other rearrangement was called non-productive. Following IMGT convention, CDR3 was defined as the stretch from the second conserved V-encoded cysteine to the conserved J-encoded phenylalanine. Sequences without an unambiguous match to a single V gene segment were excluded from the earlier analysis of several hundred of the donors. An earlier analysis of under 750 of the donors called V segments functional above 56.7% productive rearrangements and segregating when the between-donor standard deviation exceeded 5%. A statistical classification framework was built to diagnose cytomegalovirus status from the catalog of TCR beta chain sequences. In a later analysis, V and J genes were assigned by comparing TCR nucleotide sequences against IMGT/GENE-DB human TR gene sequences. A later analysis assigned CDR3 sequences and most-parsimonious VDJ recombination scenarios with the TCRdist pipeline. In a later analysis, every TCR beta chain was defined by the combination of its CDR3 amino acid sequence and its V-gene family, and reads without a unique V-gene family were dropped. In a later analysis, 450 to 600 highly shared, low-generation-probability nucleotide sequences were removed to address suspected cross-contamination and a sequencing artifact. A later analysis calculated a clonal expansion index for each public chain from normalized within-repertoire ranks of inferred template counts. Generation probabilities in a later analysis came from a VDJ recombination model fitted to out-of-frame rearrangements, and those results were checked against IGoR. A later analysis scored TCR-TCR, TCR-HLA and TCR-CMV co-occurrence with hypergeometric tests, applying a repertoire-size bias correction to TCR pairs. In a later analysis, false discovery rates were estimated by permuting HLA or CMV assignments 20 times. In a later analysis, co-occurring TCRs were grouped using DBSCAN, with TCRdist sequence similarity added in when clustering inside HLA-allele-positive subsets. Repertoires with fewer than 30,000 or more than 120,000 public chains were left out of co-occurrence clustering, as were about 5 repertoires with anomalous nucleotide sharing. Entries here come from immuneACCESS through TCRdb and include only in-frame sequences with V and J called. Some clones fail to appear in such tables; in the studies checked, an unresolved V gene covers under half of the shortfall, and the cause of the remainder is unknown. The V and J calls and clone size are taken from that table; D and trimming were inferred from the DNA. The table for this sample lists approximately 110,000 clones; more than 65% of them were counted only once. The top ten constitute about 3.7% of the sample.

In total, more than 500 healthy bone marrow donors made up the cohort. All cohort members were sampled while nominally healthy, although unrecorded immune exposures were likely present. CMV serostatus was recorded as positive for 289 and negative for about 55% of the roughly 670 cohort members, whereas no CMV serostatus was recorded for the donor in question. A peripheral blood sample was collected from each donor, and TCR beta sequencing was performed on peripheral blood mononuclear cells. Genomic DNA extraction from the blood cell samples was performed with the Qiagen DNeasy Blood Extraction Kit. The sequenced sample consisted of PBMCs. This sequence was found in a human donor in good health.

The DNA sequence is as follows: TGCGCCAGCAGCTTGGGACTATTAGCGGGAGGAAAATACGAGCAGTACTTC. This is translated as CASSLGLLAGGKYEQYF. The sequence is built from TRBV5-1 and TRBJ2-7; a stretch of 10 junction bases matches TRBD2. The CDR3, from cysteine to phenylalanine, totals 17 residues. Only CDR3 DNA remains: 51 bases, in frame from the first base. The junction shows trimming of 0 bases on V and 4 bases on J, and the gene matches do not reach 10 bases of it. Looking up the germline V gene yields CDR1 SGHRS and CDR2 YFSETQ.